This is a list of T cell receptor beta chains from one sample in a study of identifying expanded T cells in peripheral blood. Repertoires were generated with immunoSEQ multiplex PCR, while TCRdb's copy carries only in-frame clones and drops some. The table shows 45,000 to 65,000 clones, with 82% occurring only once. The source material was blood. These receptor sequences come from a person between 18 and 75 years old in good health. CDR3s include the opening cysteine and the closing phenylalanine or tryptophan. The D gene is left open where the match is weak. A row's size may be missing; if present it is once, few, many or a size class.

V gene: TRBV5-1; D gene: -; J gene: TRBJ2-1; clone size: -; CDR3 protein: CASSLALPGGPDNEQFF; CDR3 DNA: TGCGCCAGCAGCTTGGCCCTACCTGGGGGGCCGGACAATGAGCAGTTCTTC
V gene: TRBV4-3; D gene: TRBD1; J gene: TRBJ2-7; clone size: -; CDR3 protein: CASSQDLRTGTYEQYF; CDR3 DNA: TGCGCCAGCAGCCAAGATCTCCGGACAGGGACCTACGAGCAGTACTTC
V gene: TRBV7-9; D gene: -; J gene: TRBJ2-2; clone size: -; CDR3 protein: CASSLAGTGELFF; CDR3 DNA: TGTGCCAGCAGCTTAGCAGGGACCGGGGAGCTGTTTTTT
V gene: TRBV9; D gene: -; J gene: TRBJ1-3; clone size: -; CDR3 protein: CASSVYGGNTIYF; CDR3 DNA: TGTGCCAGCAGCGTTTACGGTGGAAACACCATATATTTT
V gene: TRBV10-2; D gene: -; J gene: TRBJ1-5; clone size: few; CDR3 protein: CASSTGSNQPQHF; CDR3 DNA: TGCGCCAGCAGTACAGGTTCGAATCAGCCCCAGCATTTT
V gene: TRBV5-8; D gene: -; J gene: TRBJ2-7; clone size: once; CDR3 protein: CASIVKGASDEQYF; CDR3 DNA: TGTGCCAGCATCGTAAAAGGGGCATCCGACGAGCAGTACTTC
V gene: TRBV19; D gene: TRBD1; J gene: TRBJ2-1; clone size: -; CDR3 protein: CASSKGQGAYNEQFF; CDR3 DNA: TGTGCCAGTAGCAAAGGACAGGGGGCGTACAATGAGCAGTTCTTC
V gene: TRBV19; D gene: TRBD1; J gene: TRBJ1-1; clone size: -; CDR3 protein: CASSTPGGVNTEAFF; CDR3 DNA: TGTGCCAGTAGTACTCCAGGGGGGGTGAACACTGAAGCTTTCTTT
V gene: TRBV10-1; D gene: TRBD1; J gene: TRBJ2-1; clone size: -; CDR3 protein: CASSEGQGNEQFF; CDR3 DNA: TGCGCCAGCAGTGAGGGACAGGGGAATGAGCAGTTCTTC
V gene: TRBV30; D gene: -; J gene: TRBJ1-1; clone size: -; CDR3 protein: CAWSGGGRRNTEAFF; CDR3 DNA: TGTGCCTGGAGTGGGGGTGGACGGAGGAACACTGAAGCTTTCTTT
V gene: TRBV7-9; D gene: TRBD2; J gene: TRBJ2-3; clone size: -; CDR3 protein: CASSSSGGADTQYF; CDR3 DNA: TGTGCCAGCAGCTCGAGCGGGGGGGCAGATACGCAGTATTTT
V gene: TRBV11-2; D gene: -; J gene: TRBJ1-2; clone size: -; CDR3 protein: CASSSLGKNYGYTF; CDR3 DNA: TGTGCCAGCAGCTCTTTGGGGAAAAACTATGGCTACACCTTC
V gene: TRBV11-2; D gene: -; J gene: TRBJ1-5; clone size: -; CDR3 protein: CASSLTQINQPQHF; CDR3 DNA: TGTGCCAGCAGCTTAACACAGATAAATCAGCCCCAGCATTTT
V gene: TRBV7-2; D gene: TRBD2; J gene: TRBJ2-7; clone size: -; CDR3 protein: CASSPWTSSHEQYF; CDR3 DNA: TGTGCCAGCAGCCCGTGGACTAGCTCCCACGAGCAGTACTTC
V gene: TRBV19; D gene: -; J gene: TRBJ1-2; clone size: -; CDR3 protein: CASSSSFYGYTF; CDR3 DNA: TGTGCCAGTAGTAGTTCCTTCTATGGCTACACCTTC
V gene: TRBV6-5; D gene: TRBD1; J gene: TRBJ1-5; clone size: -; CDR3 protein: CASTPTGGTGRAQHF; CDR3 DNA: TGTGCCAGCACCCCTACAGGGGGCACAGGAAGAGCCCAGCATTTT
V gene: TRBV18; D gene: -; J gene: TRBJ2-5; clone size: -; CDR3 protein: CASSLGIQETQYF; CDR3 DNA: TGTGCCAGCTCACTGGGGATCCAAGAGACCCAGTACTTC
V gene: TRBV11-3; D gene: -; J gene: TRBJ1-2; clone size: -; CDR3 protein: CASSPPGGRYGYTF; CDR3 DNA: TGTGCCAGCAGCCCACCCGGGGGCCGCTATGGCTACACCTTC
V gene: TRBV2; D gene: -; J gene: TRBJ1-1; clone size: -; CDR3 protein: CASRPGFRRTEAFF; CDR3 DNA: TGTGCCAGCAGACCGGGTTTTCGACGCACTGAAGCTTTCTTT
V gene: TRBV30; D gene: TRBD1; J gene: TRBJ1-2; clone size: few; CDR3 protein: CAWSRQGAPGYTF; CDR3 DNA: TGTGCCTGGAGTAGACAGGGGGCGCCTGGCTACACCTTC
V gene: TRBV21-1; D gene: -; J gene: TRBJ2-3; clone size: once; CDR3 protein: CASTPPDCTDTQYF; CDR3 DNA: TGTGCCAGCACTCCCCCGGACTGCACAGATACGCAGTATTTT
V gene: TRBV30; D gene: TRBD1; J gene: TRBJ1-2; clone size: -; CDR3 protein: CAWSGQGSGYTF; CDR3 DNA: TGTGCCTGGTCGGGACAGGGGTCTGGCTACACCTTC
V gene: TRBV18; D gene: -; J gene: TRBJ1-3; clone size: -; CDR3 protein: CASSENSGNTIYF; CDR3 DNA: TGTGCCAGCTCCGAGAATTCTGGAAACACCATATATTTT
V gene: TRBV18; D gene: TRBD1; J gene: TRBJ1-1; clone size: -; CDR3 protein: CASSAGQGNTEAFF; CDR3 DNA: TGTGCCAGCTCAGCGGGACAGGGTAACACTGAAGCTTTCTTT
V gene: TRBV4-1; D gene: TRBD1; J gene: TRBJ1-4; clone size: -; CDR3 protein: CASRLDRGDEKLFF; CDR3 DNA: TGCGCCAGCAGATTGGACAGGGGTGACGAAAAACTGTTTTTT
V gene: TRBV19; D gene: -; J gene: TRBJ2-2; clone size: -; CDR3 protein: CASSMDAVPNTGELFF; CDR3 DNA: TGTGCCAGTAGTATGGACGCTGTCCCGAACACCGGGGAGCTGTTTTTT
V gene: TRBV5-5; D gene: TRBD1; J gene: TRBJ1-5; clone size: -; CDR3 protein: CASSPAQGVQPQHF; CDR3 DNA: TGTGCCAGCAGCCCGGCGCAGGGGGTACAGCCCCAGCATTTT
V gene: TRBV7-8; D gene: TRBD1; J gene: TRBJ1-2; clone size: -; CDR3 protein: CASSDDRDGYTF; CDR3 DNA: TGTGCCAGCAGCGATGACAGGGATGGCTACACCTTC
V gene: TRBV11-2; D gene: TRBD1; J gene: TRBJ1-1; clone size: -; CDR3 protein: CASTITQGRWTEAFF; CDR3 DNA: TGTGCCAGCACCATCACACAGGGGCGGTGGACTGAAGCTTTCTTT
V gene: TRBV7-3; D gene: TRBD1; J gene: TRBJ1-6; clone size: few; CDR3 protein: CASSLVQGTPLHF; CDR3 DNA: TGTGCCAGCAGCTTAGTACAGGGGACACCCCTCCACTTT
V gene: TRBV27; D gene: TRBD1; J gene: TRBJ2-7; clone size: -; CDR3 protein: CASSVTGSGEQYF; CDR3 DNA: TGTGCCAGCAGTGTGACAGGGTCGGGGGAGCAGTACTTC
V gene: TRBV25-1; D gene: -; J gene: TRBJ2-5; clone size: -; CDR3 protein: CASRPGAGETQYF; CDR3 DNA: TGTGCCAGCAGACCGGGGGCGGGAGAGACCCAGTACTTC
V gene: TRBV5-6; D gene: TRBD1; J gene: TRBJ1-2; clone size: -; CDR3 protein: CASQGANNYGYTF; CDR3 DNA: TGTGCCAGCCAGGGGGCTAATAACTATGGCTACACCTTC
V gene: TRBV29-1; D gene: TRBD2; J gene: TRBJ2-1; clone size: -; CDR3 protein: CSEYSGGEPNDLFF; CDR3 DNA: TGCAGCGAGTATAGCGGGGGGGAACCTAATGATCTGTTCTTC
V gene: TRBV2; D gene: -; J gene: TRBJ2-1; clone size: -; CDR3 protein: CASERIARGANEQFF; CDR3 DNA: TGTGCCAGCGAACGGATAGCTCGGGGGGCCAATGAGCAGTTCTTC
V gene: TRBV7-5; D gene: -; J gene: TRBJ1-1; clone size: -; CDR3 protein: CASSTSGQAFF; CDR3 DNA: TGTGCCAGCAGCACAAGCGGGCAAGCTTTCTTT
V gene: TRBV6-4; D gene: -; J gene: TRBJ1-1; clone size: few; CDR3 protein: CASSDGPENTEAFF; CDR3 DNA: TGTGCCAGCAGTGACGGACCCGAGAACACTGAAGCTTTCTTT
V gene: TRBV18; D gene: TRBD2; J gene: TRBJ2-1; clone size: -; CDR3 protein: CASSRTSGREGEQFF; CDR3 DNA: TGTGCCAGCTCACGGACTAGCGGGAGAGAGGGTGAGCAGTTCTTC
V gene: TRBV18; D gene: -; J gene: TRBJ1-2; clone size: -; CDR3 protein: CASSPDGFYGYTF; CDR3 DNA: TGTGCCAGCTCACCTGATGGCTTCTATGGCTACACCTTC
V gene: TRBV12-5; D gene: -; J gene: TRBJ1-1; clone size: -; CDR3 protein: CASGLVLGGASETEAFF; CDR3 DNA: TGTGCTAGTGGTTTGGTACTGGGGGGCGCATCGGAAACTGAAGCTTTCTTT
V gene: TRBV5-6; D gene: TRBD2; J gene: TRBJ2-5; clone size: -; CDR3 protein: CASSLGLARQETQYF; CDR3 DNA: TGTGCCAGCAGCCTCGGACTAGCGAGACAAGAGACCCAGTACTTC
V gene: TRBV7-9; D gene: -; J gene: TRBJ2-3; clone size: -; CDR3 protein: CASSLTDTQYF; CDR3 DNA: TGTGCCAGCAGCCTCACAGATACGCAGTATTTT
V gene: TRBV6-4; D gene: TRBD1; J gene: TRBJ1-2; clone size: -; CDR3 protein: CASSDDRGLGCYTF; CDR3 DNA: TGTGCCAGCAGTGATGACAGGGGTCTTGGCTGCTACACCTTC
V gene: TRBV5-1; D gene: -; J gene: TRBJ2-1; clone size: -; CDR3 protein: CASSLGPREQQFF; CDR3 DNA: TGCGCCAGCAGCTTGGGCCCCCGGGAACAGCAGTTCTTC
V gene: TRBV2; D gene: -; J gene: TRBJ2-3; clone size: -; CDR3 protein: CASSSSAVVDTQYF; CDR3 DNA: TGTGCCAGCAGTTCTTCAGCAGTAGTAGATACGCAGTATTTT
V gene: TRBV2; D gene: TRBD2; J gene: TRBJ2-3; clone size: -; CDR3 protein: CASSGGTSGGADTQYF; CDR3 DNA: TGTGCCAGCAGTGGAGGGACTAGCGGGGGGGCGGATACGCAGTATTTT
V gene: TRBV19; D gene: -; J gene: TRBJ1-1; clone size: -; CDR3 protein: CASSPRSGHTPWSTEAFF; CDR3 DNA: TGTGCCAGTAGCCCCCGGTCGGGACACACCCCCTGGAGCACTGAAGCTTTCTTT
V gene: TRBV7-9; D gene: -; J gene: TRBJ1-1; clone size: -; CDR3 protein: CASSLGGEAFF; CDR3 DNA: TGTGCCAGCAGCTTAGGGGGGGAAGCTTTCTTT
V gene: TRBV5-1; D gene: -; J gene: TRBJ2-5; clone size: once; CDR3 protein: CASSLEPRGQRETQYF; CDR3 DNA: TGCGCCAGCAGCTTAGAACCCCGAGGCCAGCGGGAGACCCAGTACTTC
V gene: TRBV5-1; D gene: -; J gene: TRBJ2-1; clone size: -; CDR3 protein: CASSLGLDPGQQFF; CDR3 DNA: TGCGCCAGCAGCTTGGGTTTAGACCCGGGACAGCAGTTCTTC
V gene: TRBV11-3; D gene: -; J gene: TRBJ2-1; clone size: -; CDR3 protein: CASSLLRNNNEQFF; CDR3 DNA: TGTGCCAGCAGCTTATTGCGGAATAACAATGAGCAGTTCTTC
V gene: TRBV29-1; D gene: TRBD2; J gene: TRBJ2-1; clone size: -; CDR3 protein: CSANRLAGGQDNEQFF; CDR3 DNA: TGCAGCGCTAATAGACTAGCGGGGGGGCAGGACAATGAGCAGTTCTTC
V gene: TRBV29-1; D gene: -; J gene: TRBJ2-7; clone size: -; CDR3 protein: CSVVAQGFHEQYF; CDR3 DNA: TGCAGCGTTGTGGCCCAGGGGTTCCACGAGCAGTACTTC